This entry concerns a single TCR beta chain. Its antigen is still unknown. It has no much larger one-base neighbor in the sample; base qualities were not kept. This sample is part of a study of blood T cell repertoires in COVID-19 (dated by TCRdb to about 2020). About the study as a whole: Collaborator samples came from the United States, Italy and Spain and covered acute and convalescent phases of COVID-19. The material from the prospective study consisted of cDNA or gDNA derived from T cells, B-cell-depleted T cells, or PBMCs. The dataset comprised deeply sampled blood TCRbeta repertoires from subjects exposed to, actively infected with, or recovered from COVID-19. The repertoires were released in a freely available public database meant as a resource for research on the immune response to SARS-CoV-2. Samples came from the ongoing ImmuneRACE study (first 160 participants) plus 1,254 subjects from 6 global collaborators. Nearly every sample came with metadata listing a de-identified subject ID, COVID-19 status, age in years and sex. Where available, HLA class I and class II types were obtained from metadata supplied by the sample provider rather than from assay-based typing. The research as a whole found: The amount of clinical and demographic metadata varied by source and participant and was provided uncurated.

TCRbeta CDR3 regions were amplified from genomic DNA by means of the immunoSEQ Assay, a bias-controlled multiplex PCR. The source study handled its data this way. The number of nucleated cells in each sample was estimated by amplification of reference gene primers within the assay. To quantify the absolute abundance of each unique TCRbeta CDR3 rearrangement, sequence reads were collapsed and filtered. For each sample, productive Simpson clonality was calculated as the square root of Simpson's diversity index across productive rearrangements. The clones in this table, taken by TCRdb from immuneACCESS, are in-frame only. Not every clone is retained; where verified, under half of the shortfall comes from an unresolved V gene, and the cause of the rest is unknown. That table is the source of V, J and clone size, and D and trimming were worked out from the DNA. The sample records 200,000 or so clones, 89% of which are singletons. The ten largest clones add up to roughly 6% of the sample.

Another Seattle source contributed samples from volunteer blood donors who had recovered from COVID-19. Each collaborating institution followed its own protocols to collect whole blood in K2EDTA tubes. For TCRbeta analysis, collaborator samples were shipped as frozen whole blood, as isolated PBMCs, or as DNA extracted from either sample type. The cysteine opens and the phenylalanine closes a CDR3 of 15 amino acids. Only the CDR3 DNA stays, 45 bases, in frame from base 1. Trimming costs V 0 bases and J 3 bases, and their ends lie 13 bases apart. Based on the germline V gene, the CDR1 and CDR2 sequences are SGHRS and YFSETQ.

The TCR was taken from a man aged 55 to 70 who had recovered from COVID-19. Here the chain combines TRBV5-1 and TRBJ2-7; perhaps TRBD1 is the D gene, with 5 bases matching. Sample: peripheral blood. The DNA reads TGCGCCAGCAGCTTGGATCTGGGGCCCTTCTACGAGCAGTACTTC. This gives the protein CASSLDLGPFYEQYF.